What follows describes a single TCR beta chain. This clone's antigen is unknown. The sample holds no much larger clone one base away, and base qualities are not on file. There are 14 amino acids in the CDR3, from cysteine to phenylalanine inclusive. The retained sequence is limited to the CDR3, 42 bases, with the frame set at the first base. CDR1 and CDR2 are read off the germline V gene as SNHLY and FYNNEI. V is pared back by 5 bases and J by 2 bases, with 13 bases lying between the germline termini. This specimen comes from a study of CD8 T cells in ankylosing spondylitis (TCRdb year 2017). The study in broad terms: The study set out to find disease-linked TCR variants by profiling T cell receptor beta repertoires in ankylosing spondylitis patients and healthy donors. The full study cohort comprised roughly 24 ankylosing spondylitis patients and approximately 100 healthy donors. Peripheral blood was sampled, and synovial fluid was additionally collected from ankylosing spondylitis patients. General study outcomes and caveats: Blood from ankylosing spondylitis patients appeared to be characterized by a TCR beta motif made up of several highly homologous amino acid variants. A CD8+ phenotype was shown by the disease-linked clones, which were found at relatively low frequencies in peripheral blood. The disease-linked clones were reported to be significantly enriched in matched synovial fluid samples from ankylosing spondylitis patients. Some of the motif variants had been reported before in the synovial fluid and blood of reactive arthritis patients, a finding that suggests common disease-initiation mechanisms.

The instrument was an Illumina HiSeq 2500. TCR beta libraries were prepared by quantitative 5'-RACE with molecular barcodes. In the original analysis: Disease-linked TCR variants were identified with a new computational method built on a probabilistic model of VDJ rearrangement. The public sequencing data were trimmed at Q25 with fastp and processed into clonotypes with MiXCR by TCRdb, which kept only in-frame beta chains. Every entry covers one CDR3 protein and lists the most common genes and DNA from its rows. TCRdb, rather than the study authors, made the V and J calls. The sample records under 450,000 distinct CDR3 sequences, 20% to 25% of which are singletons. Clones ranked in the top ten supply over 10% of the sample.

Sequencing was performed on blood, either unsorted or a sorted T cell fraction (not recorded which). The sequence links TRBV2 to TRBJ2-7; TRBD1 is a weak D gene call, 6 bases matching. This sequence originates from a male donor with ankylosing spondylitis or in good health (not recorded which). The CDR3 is CASSPQGSAYEQYF. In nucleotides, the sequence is TGTGCCAGCAGTCCACAGGGATCCGCCTACGAGCAGTACTTC. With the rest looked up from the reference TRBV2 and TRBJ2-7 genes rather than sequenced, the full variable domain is EPEVTQTPSHQVTQMGQEVILRCVPISNHLYFYWYRQILGQKVEFLVSFYNNEISEKSEIFDDQFSVERPDGSNFTLKIRSTKLEDSAMYFCASSPQGSAYEQYFGPGTRLTVT.